This TCR beta chain was profiled in a study of blood T cells in healthy people across ages. Approximately 9.2 milliliters was the volume of peripheral blood drawn from each donor. Isolation of PBMCs gave at least 6.5 million cells per sample. The authors ran a second PCR of 7 to 11 cycles using a sample-barcoded 5' primer and a J-beta primer mix. TCRdb used MiXCR to reprocess the 5' RACE reads, holding one entry per CDR3 protein. This sample carries about 600,000 distinct CDR3 sequences, more than 45% of them seen once, and the ten largest clones take 20% to 25%. Germline V gene sequence: CDR1 GTSNPN, CDR2 SVGIG (reference sequence). This CDR3 region has 12 residues. V lost 2 bases and J lost 4, with 9 bases in between.

Sequenced sample: blood. The chain recombines TRBV30 with TRBJ2-7; D might be TRBD1 (6 bases). This sequence was found in an elderly man in good health. The CDR3 loop is CAWSPDSYEQYF. CDR3 DNA: TGTGCCTGGAGTCCGGACAGTTACGAGCAGTACTTC.